Listed here are 23 T cell receptor beta chains from one sample, sequenced in a study of beta chain features in type 1 diabetes. Their cognate antigens are unknown. The authors reverse transcribed all of the isolated RNA, so sequencing captured expressed TCRB transcripts. The protocol was immunoSEQ multiplex PCR, while the TCRdb copy is restricted to in-frame clones and leaves out a portion. The data show 300,000 to 450,000 clones, 9.6% seen once. General study points: When Type 1 diabetes patients were examined, their TCRB CDR3s proved moderately but significantly shorter in all four CD4+ subsets.

Sample: central memory CD4+ T cells from blood. The receptor set was obtained from a young man with type 1 diabetes.

This clone was found a few times. This chain connects TRBV11-3 to TRBJ2-7, with D possibly being TRBD1 or TRBD2 (5 bases each). The CDR3 contains 12 residues. CDR1 and CDR2 (germline): SGHNT, YENEEA. The V end lost 3 bases, the J end lost 6 bases, and 9 bases lay between the germline ends. CDR3 coding DNA: TGTGCCAGCAGCTTGGGGACCGCCGAGCAGTACTTC. As protein: CASSLGTAEQYF. The variable domain in full, with the rest retrieved from reference TRBV11-3 and TRBJ2-7, is EAGVVQSPRYKIIEKKQPVAFWCNPISGHNTLYWYLQNLGQGPELLIRYENEEAVDDSQLPKDRFSAERLKGVDSTLKIQPAELGDSAVYLCASSLGTAEQYFGPGTRLTVT.

This clone was detected a few times. The rearrangement joins TRBV5-1 to TRBJ1-1; D unresolved. Germline loops: CDR1 SGHRS, CDR2 YFSETQ. Trimming removed 0 bases from V and 1 base from J, with 7 bases in between. The CDR3 has 14 residues. This CDR3 is CASSLDQRNTEAFF. CDR3 DNA sequence: TGCGCCAGCAGCTTGGACCAGCGGAACACTGAAGCTTTCTTT.

This clone was seen only a few times. Other DNA sequences in the same sample also yield this CDR3. The chain has TRBV5-1 and TRBJ2-2; TRBD1 matches 8 bases. Germline CDR1 is SGHRS and CDR2 is YFSETQ. V shed 2 bases and J 5 bases; nucleotides not matched to a gene: 2. This CDR3 is 14 amino acids long. Here the CDR3 DNA reads TGCGCCAGCAGCTTTGGACAGGGTACCGGGGAGCTGTTTTTT. Translating gives CASSFGQGTGELFF.

V and J are TRBV6-6 and TRBJ1-4; 7 positions agree with TRBD1. Germline V gene sequence: CDR1 MNHNY, CDR2 SVGAGI (reference sequence). The CDR3 is 14 residues long. Losses at the gene ends were 5 bases for V and 7 bases for J; bases not matched to a gene: 7. Written as DNA, the CDR3 is TGTGCCAGCAGTAGCGGGACAGTATCTGAAAAACTGTTTTTT. It codes for CASSSGTVSEKLFF.

The table lists this clone with many counts. A junction end diverges from the germline sequence, so it may reflect a read error. J is TRBJ2-5 and V is TRBV5-6; 7 bases agree with TRBD2. This CDR3 is built from 12 residues. Germline loops: CDR1 SGHDT, CDR2 YYEEEE. The CDR3 region has the DNA TGTGCCAGCAGCTTGGATCGGGGAGGGTCGAACTTC. Protein product: CASSLDRGGSNF.

This chain uses TRBV30 with TRBJ2-5; 10 nucleotides agree with TRBD2. Germline CDR1 reads GTSNPN; CDR2 reads SVGIG (reference sequence). The V segment lost 3 bases and the J segment 5 bases; nucleotides outside the gene matches: 6. This CDR3 has 14 amino acids. The CDR3 is CAWRVAGGGETQYF. CDR3 sequence (DNA): TGTGCCTGGAGAGTAGCGGGAGGAGGGGAGACCCAGTACTTC.

V is TRBV5-1 and J is TRBJ2-6; D not certain. There are 18 residues in the CDR3. V dropped 1 base and J dropped 0 bases, with 14 bases sitting between them. The germline CDR1 and CDR2 sequences are SGHRS and YFSETQ. Here the CDR3 DNA reads TGCGCCAGCAGCTTGAAAGGGTATTTTAGCTCTGGGGCCAACGTCCTGACTTTC. Its protein product is CASSLKGYFSSGANVLTF.

This clone was recorded a few times. In DNA form, the CDR3 reads TGTGCCAGTAGTATAAGGGGGTACGAGCAGTACTTC. This encodes CASSIRGYEQYF. The chain combines TRBV19 with TRBJ2-7; a weak D match, TRBD1 (6 bases). CDR1 and CDR2 (germline): LNHDA, SQIVND (reference sequence). The CDR3 sequence is 12 residues long. V shed 2 bases and J shed 4 bases, with 6 bases lying between them.

The chain combines TRBV12-1 with TRBJ2-2. TRBV12-1 is a pseudogene locus. The CDR3 is 9 residues long. CDR3 amino acids: CATTGELFF. CDR3 coding DNA: TGTGCCACCACGGGGGAGCTGTTTTTT.

This clone was detected only a few times. This chain links TRBV27 with TRBJ2-1; D is ambiguous. Deletions cut 5 bases from V and 7 bases from J, with 15 bases between. The CDR3 runs 14 residues. Germline V CDR1 and CDR2: MNHEY, SMNVEV (reference sequence). The CDR3 DNA reads as TGTGCCAGCAGTGAGTACCGTGCGAGGAATGAGCAGTTCTTC. Protein product: CASSEYRARNEQFF.

There are a few counts of this clone. V usage is TRBV5-1 and J usage is TRBJ2-4; D gene ambiguous. Germline CDR1 is SGHRS and CDR2 is YFSETQ. There are 13 residues in the CDR3. V shed 2 bases and J shed 4 bases, with 7 bases lying between them. The CDR3 sequence: CASSFDGKNIQYF. CDR3 DNA sequence: TGCGCCAGCAGCTTTGACGGGAAAAACATTCAGTACTTC.

The rearrangement uses TRBV9 and TRBJ2-2; D is uncertain. Germline assignment: CDR1 SGDLS and CDR2 YYNGEE. V was shortened by 1 base and J by 1 base, with 11 bases between the two germline ends. The CDR3 consists of 16 residues. CDR3 region: CASSVKGNLNTGELFF. CDR3 DNA: TGTGCCAGCAGCGTAAAGGGAAACCTGAACACCGGGGAGCTGTTTTTT.

This clone was detected a few times. The chain has TRBV6-6 and TRBJ2-3; 10 positions agree with TRBD2. J was trimmed by 6 bases and V by 1 base; bases with no gene match: 7. The CDR3 covers 16 residues. Germline lookup yields CDR1 MNHNY and CDR2 SVGAGI (reference sequence). DNA for the CDR3: TGTGCCAGCAGTTACTATCGTGGTAGCGGGAGGGATACGCAGTATTTT. This translates into CASSYYRGSGRDTQYF.

This rearrangement joins TRBV27 to TRBJ2-7; 11 bases are a match to TRBD1. Trimming took 5 bases from V and 4 from J; bases not matched to a gene: 7. Germline V gene sequence: CDR1 MNHEY, CDR2 SMNVEV (reference sequence). This CDR3 is 15 amino acids long. CDR3 DNA: TGTGCCAGCAGTCGCCTGGACAGGGGGCATTACGAGCAGTACTTC. Its translation is CASSRLDRGHYEQYF.

J is TRBJ2-1 and V is TRBV7-8, with D perhaps matching TRBD1 (6 bases). The germline V gene has CDR1 SGHVS and CDR2 FQNEAQ. V lost 7 bases and J lost 3, with 13 bases in between. This CDR3 contains 14 residues. CDR3 coding DNA: TGTGCCAGCACATACCGGGACAACTACAATGAGCAGTTCTTC. Its translation is CASTYRDNYNEQFF.

The chain uses TRBV28 and TRBJ2-5, with D perhaps TRBD1 (6 bases). Germline lookup yields CDR1 MDHEN and CDR2 SYDVKM. CDR3 length: 13 residues. V was clipped by 6 bases and J by 1 base, with 9 bases between them. The CDR3 sequence: CASRQGGQETQYF. CDR3 sequence (DNA): TGTGCCAGCAGACAGGGCGGCCAAGAGACCCAGTACTTC.

This clone has just a few counts. The rearrangement links TRBV10-3 to TRBJ2-5; D possibly corresponds to TRBD1 (6 bases). The CDR3 consists of 15 residues. CDR1 is ENHRY, CDR2 SYGVKD, per germline. Between the trimmed V and J ends, which lost 4 bases and 1 base, there was a span of 13 bases. CDR3 region: CAISGDARGQETQYF. The CDR3 region has the DNA TGTGCCATCAGTGGGGACGCCAGGGGCCAAGAGACCCAGTACTTC.

V gene TRBV6-1 combines with J gene TRBJ2-7, with 9 bases lining up with TRBD1. This CDR3 contains 14 residues. With 5 bases clipped from V and 3 bases from J, the junction kept 5 bases outside the gene matches. From germline, CDR1 is MNHNS and CDR2 SASEGT. The CDR3, as DNA: TGTGCCAGCAGTTGGAGACAGGGGGGCTACGAGCAGTACTTC. It specifies CASSWRQGGYEQYF.

In its sample, this clone was seen a few times. This rearrangement joins TRBV10-3 to TRBJ2-3; 13 bases map to TRBD2. Germline V gene lookup returns CDR1 ENHRY and CDR2 SYGVKD. The V gene end was trimmed by 6 bases and the J gene end by 6 bases; junction bases not matched to a gene: 3. CDR3 length: 14 amino acids. In DNA form, the CDR3 reads TGTGCCATCAGCGGACTAGCGGGAGTGGATACGCAGTATTTT. It encodes CAISGLAGVDTQYF.

This clone has a handful of counts. The rearrangement links TRBV5-6 to TRBJ1-3; weak D call: TRBD1 (5 bases). V lost 1 base to trimming and J lost 0 bases, with 11 bases between them. CDR1 is SGHDT and CDR2 is YYEEEE in the germline V gene. CDR3 length: 16 amino acids. The CDR3 region is CASSLTGSSSGNTIYF. Here the CDR3 DNA reads TGTGCCAGCAGCTTGACAGGCTCAAGCTCTGGAAACACCATATATTTT.

The J gene is TRBJ1-2, the V gene TRBV28; D is possibly TRBD1 (5 bases). The CDR3 totals 14 residues. Between the trimmed V and J ends, which lost 3 bases and 4 bases, there was a span of 12 bases. CDR1 is MDHEN and CDR2 is SYDVKM in the germline V gene. In DNA form, the CDR3 reads TGTGCCAGCAGTTTTGGGACGGCGATCTATGGCTACACCTTC. Translating gives CASSFGTAIYGYTF.

The rearrangement uses TRBV27 and TRBJ2-7; 7 positions agree with TRBD2. The germline V gene has CDR1 MNHEY and CDR2 SMNVEV (reference sequence). The CDR3 has 18 residues. J lost 2 bases, V lost 7 bases, and 20 bases had no gene match. The CDR3 DNA sequence: TGTGCCAGCATATTATCTGATGGATGGGCTAGCGGAACCTACGAGCAGTACTTC. Translated: CASILSDGWASGTYEQYF.

This clone has at least ten counts. This chain connects TRBV9 to TRBJ2-4, with 8 bases fitting TRBD1. The CDR3 loop spans 13 amino acids. Germline trimming cut 2 bases from V and 6 bases from J; bases unmatched to any gene: 1. In germline, CDR1 is SGDLS, CDR2 YYNGEE. CDR3 sequence (DNA): TGTGCCAGCAGCGTGACAGGGGCAAACATTCAGTACTTC. Translating gives CASSVTGANIQYF. The entire variable domain, with the rest obtained from reference TRBV9 and TRBJ2-4, is as follows: DSGVTQTPKHLITATGQRVTLRCSPRSGDLSVYWYQQSLDQGLQFLIQYYNGEERAKGNILERFSAQQFPDLHSELNLSSLELGDSALYFCASSVTGANIQYFGAGTRLSVL.